This note documents a single T cell receptor (beta chain) sequence. Its antigen is not yet known. The record has no base qualities; no much larger clone is one base away. The data are from a study of T cell responses to AZD1222 COVID-19 vaccine (dated by TCRdb to the early 2020s). A note on the overall study: A total of 233 trial participants underwent TCR sequencing, of whom 207 received two doses of AZD1222 and 26 received two doses of the MenACWY control vaccine. Enrollment into the trials was organized by age into subgroups of 18-55, 56-69 and 70-plus years, and those subgroups contained roughly 150, 30 and 60 TCR-sequenced participants, respectively.

The CDR3 regions of human TCRbeta chains were subjected to immunosequencing. On the authors' methods: TCRs in the repertoires were compared against a reference library of SARS-CoV-2-specific TCRs that had been generated with the MIRA antigen-specificity platform. Breadth meant the fraction of unique TCRs that were SARS-CoV-2-associated, whereas depth meant the fraction of total T cells that were SARS-CoV-2-associated. Each spike-specific TCR was assigned to its reactive spike region and to a CD4 or CD8 class using the MIRA data. Log10-transformed breadth and depth values were compared by one-way ANOVA with Sidak's multiple comparisons tests. In its TCRdb copy, this immuneACCESS table keeps in-frame sequences only and misses some clones. Where compared with another copy, unresolved V genes explain less than half of these, and the others have no known cause. V and J calls plus clone size are reproduced from that table; the DNA served to infer D and trimming. The sample yields just over 150,000 clones; more than 85% were counted once. The biggest ten clones account for more than 6.5% of the sample.

The label giving this sample's time point can be read as: sample from adult after SARS-CoV-2 infection, after symptom onset. A couple of convalescent COVID-19 patients, sampled after symptom onset from adults with prior SARS-CoV-2 infection, were also TCR-sequenced for comparison. Paper-wide results and their limitations: The whole spike protein was spanned by vaccine-associated CD4 TCRs, and dominant responses were seen in regions 160-218 and 743-854. Because no day 14 peak-response samples were available, repertoires were characterized only after the peak T cell response. Most participants were white British and females outnumbered males, and the authors suggested that clonal diversity may have been underestimated. Conclusions about previously exposed vaccinees are limited because only five to seven AZD1222 recipients were SARS-CoV-2 seropositive at baseline. Nearly half of unique spike-specific TCRs reportedly recognized epitopes outside regions mutated in the B.1.351 and B.1.1.7 variants. The 56-69-year group was small, and its depth increase did not reach significance, likely because of low power. After two AZD1222 doses, spike-specific TCR breadth and depth were significantly higher than at day 0 and than in MenACWY recipients.

Source: peripheral blood, taken after recovery from COVID-19. The clonotype was recovered from an adult who had recovered from COVID-19.

The CDR3 protein: CASSRPPRGRSGANVLTF. The sequence in DNA is TGTGCCAGCAGCCGCCCCCCGCGAGGCCGCTCTGGGGCCAACGTCCTGACTTTC. The chain is assembled from TRBV3-1 (or the pseudogene TRBV3-2) and TRBJ2-6, with the D gene not confidently named. Relative to germline, V is 4 bases shorter and J is 0 bases shorter, with 16 bases between their ends. As encoded in the germline V gene (reference sequence), CDR1 is LGHDT while CDR2 is YNNKEL. The CDR3 starts with the cysteine, ends with the phenylalanine, and has 18 residues. Only the CDR3 region is kept as DNA, spanning 54 bases read in frame from base 1.